Listed below are T cell receptor beta chains from one sample, sequenced in a study of long-term antiretroviral therapy in people with HIV. TCRdb's copy holds only in-frame clones and misses some; the assay was immunoSEQ multiplex PCR. The repertoire holds 30,000 or so clones, about 93% seen once, with 6% to 7% in the top ten. Sample: unsorted PBMCs, taken less than 6.8 years after starting antiretroviral therapy. These receptors were obtained from a woman in her forties with HIV. Each CDR3 is given with its conserved first and last residue. D genes are given only for firm matches. Part of the rows lack a size; the others show once, few, many or a class for expanded clones.

>TRBD1|-|TRBV6-6|TRBJ1-5
CAAGGARQPQHF
TGTGCCGCAGGGGGGGCTCGGCAGCCCCAGCATTTT
>-|-|TRBV4-3|TRBJ1-2
CASSQEQGAYGYTF
TGCGCCAGCAGCCAAGAACAGGGAGCCTATGGCTACACCTTC
>-|-|TRBV4-3|TRBJ2-7
CASSQVLADTYEQYF
TGCGCCAGCAGCCAAGTTCTTGCGGATACCTACGAGCAGTACTTC
>-|-|TRBV4-3|TRBJ1-5
CASSQVRGGNQPQHF
TGCGCCAGCAGCCAGGTGAGGGGTGGCAATCAGCCCCAGCATTTT
>-|-|TRBV25-1|TRBJ1-2
CASSQPGAYGYTF
TGTGCCAGCAGTCAGCCCGGGGCTTATGGCTACACCTTC
>-|-|TRBV6-1|TRBJ1-2
CASSDTGTNYGYTF
TGTGCCAGCAGCGACACCGGGACTAACTATGGCTACACCTTC
>-|-|TRBV7-8|TRBJ2-1
CASSLWAESSYNEQFF
TGTGCCAGCAGCTTATGGGCGGAGAGCTCCTACAATGAGCAGTTCTTC
>-|-|TRBV21-1|TRBJ1-5
CASSKETGLGNQPQHF
TGTGCCAGCAGCAAAGAAACAGGGTTGGGAAATCAGCCCCAGCATTTT
>-|-|TRBV19|TRBJ1-6
CASAPTGLGSPLHF
TGTGCCAGTGCCCCCACGGGCCTAGGTTCACCCCTCCACTTT
>-|-|TRBV6-6|TRBJ1-2
CASSYRGEGYGYTF
TGTGCCAGCAGTTACCGGGGGGAAGGCTATGGCTACACCTTC
>-|-|TRBV10-3|TRBJ1-2
CAISESGARRGGYTF
TGTGCCATCAGTGAGTCTGGGGCGCGGAGGGGTGGCTACACCTTC
>TRBD1|few|TRBV6-5|TRBJ1-3
CASSYSRQGVGNTIYF
TGTGCCAGCAGTTACTCGAGGCAGGGGGTTGGAAACACCATATATTTT
>-|-|TRBV6-5|TRBJ2-7
CASSSRGPTYEQYF
TGTGCCAGCAGTTCGCGGGGGCCGACCTACGAGCAGTACTTC
>-|-|TRBV4-3|TRBJ2-4
CASSQGYGDKNIQYF
TGCGCCAGCAGCCAAGGCTACGGAGACAAAAACATTCAGTACTTC
>-|-|TRBV28|TRBJ2-3
CASSSAWGSTDTQYF
TGTGCCAGCAGTTCCGCTTGGGGCAGCACAGATACGCAGTATTTT
>-|-|TRBV6-1|TRBJ1-2
CASLSDSYYGYTF
TGTGCCAGCCTCTCCGACAGCTACTATGGCTACACCTTC
>TRBD1|-|TRBV18|TRBJ1-6
CASSPAGTGVSPLHF
TGTGCCAGCTCACCAGCCGGGACAGGAGTTTCACCCCTCCACTTT
>-|-|TRBV5-4|TRBJ1-2
CASSLERYYGYTF
TGTGCCAGCAGCTTGGAAAGGTACTATGGCTACACCTTC
>-|-|TRBV19|TRBJ1-5
CASSIRQNSNQPQHF
TGTGCCAGTAGTATACGGCAGAATAGCAATCAGCCCCAGCATTTT
>TRBD1|-|TRBV4-2|TRBJ1-2
CASSQDHTGAYGYTF
TGTGCCAGCAGCCAAGACCATACAGGGGCCTATGGCTACACCTTC
>-|-|TRBV10-1|TRBJ1-5
CASSESMAPQGITHF
TGCGCCAGCAGTGAGTCGATGGCACCCCAGGGGATCACGCATTTT
>-|-|TRBV7-9|TRBJ1-2
CASSTRDNYGYTF
TGTGCCAGCAGCACCCGGGACAACTATGGCTACACCTTC
>-|-|TRBV20-1|TRBJ2-2
CSARVRGELFF
TGCAGTGCTAGAGTTCGCGGGGAGCTGTTTTTT
>-|-|TRBV27|TRBJ1-6
CASRNTGWNSPLHF
TGTGCCAGCAGGAACACAGGGTGGAATTCACCCCTCCACTTT
>-|-|TRBV9|TRBJ1-3
CASSPRDLGELSGNTIYF
TGTGCCAGCAGCCCGCGGGATTTGGGGGAGTTATCTGGAAACACCATATATTTT
>TRBD1|-|TRBV6-5|TRBJ1-2
CASSYSRTGGRYGYTF
TGTGCCAGCAGTTACTCTAGGACAGGCGGGCGCTATGGCTACACCTTC
>TRBD2|-|TRBV15|TRBJ2-1
CATSQGLAGGPTSYNEQFF
TGTGCCACCAGCCAGGGACTAGCGGGGGGACCAACTTCCTACAATGAGCAGTTCTTC
>TRBD1|-|TRBV5-8|TRBJ2-7
CASSLGDRASYEQYF
TGTGCCAGCAGCTTGGGGGACAGGGCATCCTACGAGCAGTACTTC
>-|-|TRBV18|TRBJ1-5
CASFTAGQPQHF
TGTGCCAGCTTTACAGCAGGTCAGCCCCAGCATTTT
>-|-|TRBV19|TRBJ1-4
CASSPRQGGEKLFF
TGTGCCAGTAGTCCTCGGCAGGGAGGTGAAAAACTGTTTTTT
>-|-|TRBV25-1|TRBJ1-2
CASSWAFYGYTF
TGTGCCAGCAGTTGGGCTTTCTATGGCTACACCTTC
>TRBD2|-|TRBV19|TRBJ2-7
CASRGPGGTYEQYF
TGTGCCAGTAGGGGGCCGGGAGGGACCTACGAGCAGTACTTC
>TRBD1|-|TRBV4-3|TRBJ1-1
CASSQAPQGAQTEAFF
TGCGCCAGCAGCCAAGCGCCACAGGGGGCGCAGACTGAAGCTTTCTTT
>TRBD1|-|TRBV9|TRBJ1-2
CASSAEQGAANYGYTF
TGTGCCAGCAGCGCTGAACAGGGGGCGGCTAACTATGGCTACACCTTC
>-|-|TRBV6-1|TRBJ1-1
CASREASGVGTEAFF
TGTGCCAGCAGAGAAGCGTCGGGTGTCGGCACTGAAGCTTTCTTT
>TRBD1|few|TRBV27|TRBJ1-3
CASSLRGRLGNTIYF
TGTGCCAGCAGTTTAAGGGGGCGCTTAGGGAACACCATATATTTT
>TRBD1|-|TRBV14|TRBJ1-2
CASSTRGGQGAKYYGYTF
TGTGCCAGCAGCACGCGTGGGGGACAGGGGGCAAAGTACTATGGCTACACCTTC
>-|-|TRBV5-4|TRBJ1-2
CASSLAGRERGGYTF
TGTGCCAGCAGCTTGGCGGGCAGGGAACGAGGTGGCTACACCTTC
>-|-|TRBV9|TRBJ1-1
CASSVGRTAAPEAFF
TGTGCCAGCAGCGTAGGTCGCACGGCGGCTCCTGAAGCTTTCTTT